This TCR beta chain came from a study of blood T cell repertoires in COVID-19. About the research overall: The United States, Italy and Spain provided the acute and convalescent COVID-19 samples.

The ends were cut back, 2 bases at V and 1 base at J, with 8 bases in the middle. CDR1 MDHEN and CDR2 SYDVKM come from the germline V gene. The length of the CDR3 is 14 residues. Some clones are missing from TCRdb's copy, which holds only in-frame ones; the method was immunoSEQ multiplex PCR. The sample has 70,000 or so clones, about 70% seen once; the top ten hold 35%. The clonotype was recovered from a woman between 65 and 79 years old with acute or convalescent COVID-19. Sequencing used peripheral blood. This sequence joins TRBV28 and TRBJ1-1, with D unclear. The CDR3 spells CASSLIQTNTEAFF. CDR3 DNA sequence: TGTGCCAGCAGTTTAATACAGACGAACACTGAAGCTTTCTTT.